The clone carrying this TCR beta chain was counted ten times or more. Its target is not known. Each cDNA held unique molecular identifiers, and template switching gave it a universal primer site. TCRdb fed the 5' RACE reads into MiXCR, producing one record per CDR3 protein. The sample lists 200,000 to 300,000 distinct CDR3 sequences, roughly 7% occurring once. The CDR3 covers 13 residues. The germline V gene encodes CDR1 LGHDT and CDR2 YNNKEL (reference sequence). Trimming took off 4 bases at V and 7 bases at J, with 13 bases between the two ends. All of the donors were Caucasians in good health. The entry originates in a study of identical twins. Overall study results and limits: Findings depended on cross-sectional statistics rather than tracking the same donors.

A further study also used this sample, focusing on yellow fever vaccine responses in identical twins.

This rearrangement joins TRBV3-1 to TRBJ1-2; D perhaps matches TRBD1 (5 bases). The sample comprised memory (CD45RO+) T cells sorted from blood. The receptor was isolated from a woman between 18 and 29 years old in good health. The CDR3 bases are TGTGCCAGCAGCCTAGCCGGGACGGCTGGCTACACCTTC. The encoded protein is CASSLAGTAGYTF.